This is a list of T cell receptor beta chains from one sample in a study of CD8+ T cells in alopecia areata. Profiled with immunoSEQ multiplex PCR; TCRdb holds only in-frame clones, not every one. The data contain some 220,000 clones, 50% to 60% of them seen just once; the ten biggest clones take up around 1.4%. Specimen: CD4+ T cells sorted from blood, collected at week 4, from a patient treated with tofacitinib. Every receptor here comes from a human donor with alopecia areata. Each CDR3 is given with its conserved first and last residue. The D gene is left open where the match is weak.

CASSLTRITDTQYF | - | TRBV7-2 | 14
CASSHDRGAYGYTF | TRBD1 | TRBV7-8 | 14
CASRIDRNTGELFF | - | TRBV6-4 | 14
CASSLIAGQYNEQFF | TRBD2 | TRBV27 | 15
CSVRLAGGYNEQFF | TRBD2 | TRBV29-1 | 14
CASRTDLELFF | - | TRBV2 | 11
CASSSLASSGANVLTF | - | TRBV7-2 | 16
CASSLGPNQPQHF | - | TRBV7-2 | 13
CASSGTPGPYNEQFF | - | TRBV9 | 15
CASSQNFDKNIQYF | - | TRBV4-3 | 14
CASSRPGQPQHF | - | TRBV5-6 | 12
CASSWTSPGSRETQYF | TRBD2 | TRBV5-1 | 16
CASSGPIGYTF | - | TRBV2 | 11
CATSSDRGLETQYF | TRBD1 | TRBV15 | 14
CAWRGSGAQFF | TRBD2 | TRBV30 | 11
CASSRTGTYEQYF | - | TRBV11-2 | 13
CASSFRDRGLGSPLHF | TRBD1 | TRBV7-2 | 16
CASSFQGGTEAFF | - | TRBV5-1 | 13
CASSPTGAYNEQFF | - | TRBV7-3 | 14
CASRRDTGTRNSPLHF | - | TRBV2 | 16
CASSQAAASNTGELFF | - | TRBV4-3 | 16
CSATETAYEQYF | - | TRBV29-1 | 12
CASSAGQNYGYTF | TRBD1 | TRBV2 | 13
CSVDSPGKNIQYF | - | TRBV29-1 | 13
CASSLGQYSNQPQHF | - | TRBV5-6 | 15
CASSAGGVHTF | - | TRBV7-2 | 11
CASSLARTLANYGYTF | - | TRBV5-6 | 16
CASILAPDRETEAFF | - | TRBV7-2 | 15
CASSLRINPYEQYF | - | TRBV7-8 | 14
CASGLPRTDTQYF | - | TRBV6-6 | 13
CASSQEHRDTQYF | - | TRBV4-1 | 13
CAWSAYTGFGYTF | - | TRBV30 | 13
CASSLDGRGGYTF | - | TRBV5-1 | 13
CASGSGQYTGELFF | - | TRBV12-5 | 14
CASSPRAGGEAFF | - | TRBV5-6 | 13
CASSIGQGTNEQFF | TRBD1 | TRBV19 | 14
CAWSPIGETGQFF | - | TRBV30 | 13
CSVERGNGLTGELFF | - | TRBV29-1 | 15
CASSVGTGGDYGYTF | TRBD1 | TRBV9 | 15
CASSLAPLTATPGANVLTF | - | TRBV7-8 | 19
CASRETGIEQYF | - | TRBV2 | 12
CSVELADYGYTF | - | TRBV29-1 | 12
CATSRDLADVLTF | TRBD2 | TRBV15 | 13
CASSLASGTQLSTDTQYF | TRBD2 | TRBV11-2 | 18
CSVAGAYGYTF | - | TRBV29-1 | 11